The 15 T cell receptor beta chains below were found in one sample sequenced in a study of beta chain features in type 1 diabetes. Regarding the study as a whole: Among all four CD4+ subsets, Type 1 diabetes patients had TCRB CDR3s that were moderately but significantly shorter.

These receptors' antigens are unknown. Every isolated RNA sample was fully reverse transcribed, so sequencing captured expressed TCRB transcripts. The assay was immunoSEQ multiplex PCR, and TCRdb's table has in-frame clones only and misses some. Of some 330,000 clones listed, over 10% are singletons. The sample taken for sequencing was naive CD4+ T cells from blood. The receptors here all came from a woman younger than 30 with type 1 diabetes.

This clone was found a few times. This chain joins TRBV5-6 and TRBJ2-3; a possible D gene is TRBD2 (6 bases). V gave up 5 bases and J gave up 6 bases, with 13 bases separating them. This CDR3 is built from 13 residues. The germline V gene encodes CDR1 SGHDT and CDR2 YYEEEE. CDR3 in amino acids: CASRLTSLDTQYF. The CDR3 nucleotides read TGTGCCAGCAGACTCACTAGCCTCGATACGCAGTATTTT.

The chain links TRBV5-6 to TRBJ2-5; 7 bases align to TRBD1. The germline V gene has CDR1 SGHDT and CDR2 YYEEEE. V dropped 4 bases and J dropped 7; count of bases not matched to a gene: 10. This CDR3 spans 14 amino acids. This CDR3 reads CASSPRTGLATQYF. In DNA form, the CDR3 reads TGTGCCAGCAGCCCACGGACAGGCCTCGCGACCCAGTACTTC.

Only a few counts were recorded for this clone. Here the CDR3 DNA reads TGCGCCAGCACCCACGGAGGTAACTATGGCTACACCTTC. Translating gives CASTHGGNYGYTF. The rearrangement links TRBV5-1 to TRBJ1-2; D unclear. With 6 bases removed from V and 1 base from J, the gap between germline ends came to 10 bases. The germline gives CDR1 SGHRS, CDR2 YFSETQ. The CDR3 contains 13 residues. Using reference TRBV5-1 and TRBJ1-2 for the parts outside the CDR3, the full variable domain is KAGVTQTPRYLIKTRGQQVTLSCSPISGHRSVSWYQQTPGQGLQFLFEYFSETQRNKGNFPGRFSGRQFSNSRSEMNVSTLELGDSALYLCASTHGGNYGYTFGSGTRLTVV.

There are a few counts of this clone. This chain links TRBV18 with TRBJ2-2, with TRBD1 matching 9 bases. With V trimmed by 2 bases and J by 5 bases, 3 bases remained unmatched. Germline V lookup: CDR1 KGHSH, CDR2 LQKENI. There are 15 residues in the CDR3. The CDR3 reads CASSPWTGDTGELFF. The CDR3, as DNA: TGTGCCAGCTCACCATGGACAGGGGATACCGGGGAGCTGTTTTTT.

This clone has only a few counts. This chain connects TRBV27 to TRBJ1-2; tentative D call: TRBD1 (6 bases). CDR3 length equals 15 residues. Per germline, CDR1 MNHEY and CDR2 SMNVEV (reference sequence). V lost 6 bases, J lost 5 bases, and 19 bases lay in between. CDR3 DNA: TGTGCCAGCAGGGTTGGGGGGGCGCGTCGATATGGCTACACCTTC. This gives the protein CASRVGGARRYGYTF.

The CDR3 nucleotides read TGCGCCAGCAGTGAGGGCAGCGGCTCCTACGAGCAGTACTTC. It yields the protein CASSEGSGSYEQYF. The chain combines TRBV10-1 with TRBJ2-7; D possibly corresponds to TRBD2 (5 bases). The germline CDR1 and CDR2 sequences are WNHNN and SYGVQD (reference sequence). The CDR3 is 14 amino acids. V was cut by 2 bases and J by 0 bases, with 8 bases left in between.

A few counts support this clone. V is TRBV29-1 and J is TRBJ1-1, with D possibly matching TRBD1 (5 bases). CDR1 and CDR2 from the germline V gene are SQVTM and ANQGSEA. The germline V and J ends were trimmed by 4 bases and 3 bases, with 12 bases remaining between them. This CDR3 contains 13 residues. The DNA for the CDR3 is TGCAGCGTTGCGAGACAGTCGGACACTGAAGCTTTCTTT. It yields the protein CSVARQSDTEAFF.

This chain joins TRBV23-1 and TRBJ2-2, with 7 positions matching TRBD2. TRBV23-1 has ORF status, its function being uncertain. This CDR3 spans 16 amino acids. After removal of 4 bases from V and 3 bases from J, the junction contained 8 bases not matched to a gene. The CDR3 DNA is TGCGCCAGCAGTCTATGGCAGGGAGGGGACACCGGGGAGCTGTTTTTT. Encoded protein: CASSLWQGGDTGELFF.

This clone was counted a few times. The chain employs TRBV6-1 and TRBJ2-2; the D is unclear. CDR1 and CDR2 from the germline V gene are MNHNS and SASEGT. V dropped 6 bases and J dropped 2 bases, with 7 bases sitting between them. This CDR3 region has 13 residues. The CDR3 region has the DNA TGTGCCAGCAGGGCCCCTAACACCGGGGAGCTGTTTTTT. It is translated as CASRAPNTGELFF.

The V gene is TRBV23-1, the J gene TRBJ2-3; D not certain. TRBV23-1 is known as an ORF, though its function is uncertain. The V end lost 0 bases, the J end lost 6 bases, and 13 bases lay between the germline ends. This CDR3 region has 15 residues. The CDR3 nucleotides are TGCGCCAGCAGTCAATCTCGACACTCCCCGGATACGCAGTATTTT. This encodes CASSQSRHSPDTQYF.

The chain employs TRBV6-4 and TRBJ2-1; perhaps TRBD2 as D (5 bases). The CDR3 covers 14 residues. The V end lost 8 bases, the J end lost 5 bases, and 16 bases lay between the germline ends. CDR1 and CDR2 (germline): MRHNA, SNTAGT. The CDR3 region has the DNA TGTGCCAGCGGAGGCCGGGTTTCCCACAATGAGCAGTTCTTC. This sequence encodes CASGGRVSHNEQFF.

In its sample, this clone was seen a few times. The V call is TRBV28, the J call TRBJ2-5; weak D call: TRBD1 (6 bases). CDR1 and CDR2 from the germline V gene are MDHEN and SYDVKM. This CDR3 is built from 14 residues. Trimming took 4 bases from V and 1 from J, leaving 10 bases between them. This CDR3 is CASSSPDSQETQYF. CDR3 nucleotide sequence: TGTGCCAGCAGTTCCCCGGACAGCCAAGAGACCCAGTACTTC.

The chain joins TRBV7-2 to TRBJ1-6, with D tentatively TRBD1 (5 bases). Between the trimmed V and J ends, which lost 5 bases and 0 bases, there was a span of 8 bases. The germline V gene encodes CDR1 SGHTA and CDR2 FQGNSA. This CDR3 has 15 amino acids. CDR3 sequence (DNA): TGTGCCAGCAGCGCGCAGGGCTCCTATAATTCACCCCTCCACTTT. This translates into CASSAQGSYNSPLHF.

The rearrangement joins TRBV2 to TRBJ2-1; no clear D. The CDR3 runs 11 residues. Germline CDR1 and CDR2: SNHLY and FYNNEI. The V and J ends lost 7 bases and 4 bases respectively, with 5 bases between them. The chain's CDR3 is CASMEYNEQFF. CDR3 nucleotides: TGTGCCAGCATGGAGTACAATGAGCAGTTCTTC.

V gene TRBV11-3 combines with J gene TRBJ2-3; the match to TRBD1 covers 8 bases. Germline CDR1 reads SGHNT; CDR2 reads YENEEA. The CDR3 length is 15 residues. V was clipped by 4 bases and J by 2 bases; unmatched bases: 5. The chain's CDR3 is CASSSGQDDTDTQYF. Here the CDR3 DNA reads TGTGCCAGCAGCTCGGGACAGGATGACACAGATACGCAGTATTTT.